This TCR beta chain was sequenced in a study of shared clonotypes between healthy human individuals. Study information: Aged 18 to 49, the donors were a couple of women and a few men.

The sample holds one count of this clone. Trimming stripped 1 base from V and 2 bases from J, with 8 bases between. Germline V gene sequence: CDR1 SGHAT, CDR2 FQNNGV. This CDR3 has 14 amino acids. Free of recent acute infections or vaccinations, the donors were healthy HIV-negative adults. TCRdb's table, derived via immunoSEQ multiplex PCR, lists solely in-frame clones and lacks some. Here the sample spans fewer than 1.8 million clones, less than 99% being singletons. The source of this sequence is a man in his thirties or forties in good health. The sample taken for sequencing was naive CD4+ T cells sorted from blood. Subset: CD45RA+ positively selected. The chain combines TRBV11-2 with TRBJ1-1; D not certain. The CDR3 reads CASSLVRANTEAFF. CDR3 DNA: TGTGCCAGCAGCTTAGTAAGGGCCAACACTGAAGCTTTCTTT.